The 6 T cell receptor beta chains given below trace back to one sample, sequenced in a study of response to subunit inactivated influenza vaccine. TCRdb re-analysed the RT-PCR reads in MiXCR, keeping a single row per CDR3 protein. Of over 400,000 distinct CDR3 sequences listed, roughly 13% were seen once; the top ten hold roughly 13%. The source material was PBMCs from blood, sampled 45 days after vaccination. The receptors stem from a man aged 45-65 years who received an inactivated influenza vaccine.

V gene TRBV11-1 combines with J gene TRBJ2-2; the D is unclear. Trimming removed 1 base from V and 1 base from J, with 7 bases in between. The CDR3 is 15 residues long. Germline values: CDR1 SGHAT, CDR2 FQDESV (reference sequence). CDR3 sequence reads: CASSLESVNTGELFF. CDR3 sequence (DNA): TGTGCCAGCAGCTTAGAGTCGGTGAACACCGGGGAGCTGTTTTTT.

V and J are TRBV27 and TRBJ2-1, with 14 bases that match TRBD2. The CDR3 runs to 16 residues. Trimming cost V 6 bases and J 8 bases; bases outside gene matches: 9. The germline CDR1 and CDR2 sequences are MNHEY and SMNVEV (reference sequence). CDR3 bases: TGTGCCAGCAGCCAGACTAGCGGGAGGGGGGGCTATGAGCAGTTCTTC. Its translation: CASSQTSGRGGYEQFF.

Only a few counts were recorded for this clonotype. V gene TRBV12-3 or TRBV12-4 combines with J gene TRBJ2-7; 10 bases map to TRBD2. This CDR3 has 17 residues. Losses at the gene ends were 3 bases for V and 0 bases for J; bases not matched to a gene: 8. The chain's CDR3 is CASSLQAGGRSSYEQYF. As DNA, the CDR3 is TGTGCCAGCAGTTTGCAAGCGGGAGGGAGGAGCTCCTACGAGCAGTACTTC.

The CDR3, as DNA: TGTGCCAGCCGGGACAGGGGAAATACGCAGTATTTT. This gives the protein CASRDRGNTQYF. The chain uses TRBV28 and TRBJ2-3, with TRBD1 matching over 10 bases. Trimming cost V 8 bases and J 7 bases; bases outside gene matches: 3. Per germline, CDR1 MDHEN and CDR2 SYDVKM. The length of the CDR3 is 12 residues.

The chain combines TRBV4-1 with TRBJ2-7; D is possibly TRBD1 or TRBD2 (5 bases each). Between the trimmed V and J ends, which lost 5 bases and 1 base, there was a span of 12 bases. This CDR3 has 14 amino acids. In germline, CDR1 is MGHRA, CDR2 YSYEKL. The CDR3 DNA sequence: TGCGCCAGCAGCGTTAGGGACGGTTCCTACGAGCAGTACTTC. This encodes CASSVRDGSYEQYF.

The rearrangement joins TRBV4-3 to TRBJ1-6; D is unclear. Germline loops: CDR1 LGHNA, CDR2 YSLEER. The CDR3 sequence is 16 residues long. The V end lost 5 bases, the J end lost 0 bases, and 11 bases lay between the germline ends. The CDR3 here is CASSYILSSYNSPLHF. Here the CDR3 DNA reads TGCGCCAGCAGCTATATTCTCAGCTCCTATAATTCACCCCTCCACTTT.